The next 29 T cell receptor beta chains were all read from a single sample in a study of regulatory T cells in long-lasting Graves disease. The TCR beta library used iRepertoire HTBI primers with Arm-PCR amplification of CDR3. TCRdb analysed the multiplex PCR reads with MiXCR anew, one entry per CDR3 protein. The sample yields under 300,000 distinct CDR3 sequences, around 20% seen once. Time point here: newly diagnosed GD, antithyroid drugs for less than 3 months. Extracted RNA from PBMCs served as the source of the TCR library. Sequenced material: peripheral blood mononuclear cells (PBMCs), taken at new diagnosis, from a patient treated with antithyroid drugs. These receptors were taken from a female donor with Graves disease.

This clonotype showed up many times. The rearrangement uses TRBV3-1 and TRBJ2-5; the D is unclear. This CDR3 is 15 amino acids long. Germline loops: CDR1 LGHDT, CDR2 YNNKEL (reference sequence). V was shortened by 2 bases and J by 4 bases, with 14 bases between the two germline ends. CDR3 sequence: CASSQNPDPGETQYF. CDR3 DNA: TGTGCCAGCAGCCAAAATCCGGACCCCGGAGAGACCCAGTACTTC.

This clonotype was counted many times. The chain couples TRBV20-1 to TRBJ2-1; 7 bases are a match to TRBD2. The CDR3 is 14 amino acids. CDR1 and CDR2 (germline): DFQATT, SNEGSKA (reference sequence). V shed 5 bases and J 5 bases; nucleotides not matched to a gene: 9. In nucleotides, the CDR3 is TGCAGTGCTCCCACTAGCGTTTGGGACAATGAGCAGTTCTTC. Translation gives CSAPTSVWDNEQFF.

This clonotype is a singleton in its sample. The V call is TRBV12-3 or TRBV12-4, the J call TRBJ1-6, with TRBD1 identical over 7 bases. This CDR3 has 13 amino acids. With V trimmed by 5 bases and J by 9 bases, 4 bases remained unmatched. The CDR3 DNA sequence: TGTGCCAGCAGTATTAACAGGGGTTCACCCCTCCACTTT. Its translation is CASSINRGSPLHF.

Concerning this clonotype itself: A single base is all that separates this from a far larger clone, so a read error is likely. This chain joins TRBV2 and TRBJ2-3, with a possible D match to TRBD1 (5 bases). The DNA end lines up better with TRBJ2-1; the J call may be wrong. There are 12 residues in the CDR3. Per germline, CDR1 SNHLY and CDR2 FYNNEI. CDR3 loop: CVSMGLSNEQFF. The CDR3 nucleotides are TGTGTCAGCATGGGGCTAAGCAATGAGCAGTTCTTC.

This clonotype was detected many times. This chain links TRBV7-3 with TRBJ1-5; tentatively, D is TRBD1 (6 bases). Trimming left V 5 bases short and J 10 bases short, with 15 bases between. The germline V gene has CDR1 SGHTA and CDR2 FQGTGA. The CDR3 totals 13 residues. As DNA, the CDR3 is TGTGCCAGCAGCCGGGACATCTCTGAACCCCAGCATTTT. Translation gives CASSRDISEPQHF.

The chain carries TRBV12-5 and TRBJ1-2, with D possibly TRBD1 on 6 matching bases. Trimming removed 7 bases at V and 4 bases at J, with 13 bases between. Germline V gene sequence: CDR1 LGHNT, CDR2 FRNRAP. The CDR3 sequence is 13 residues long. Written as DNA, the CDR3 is TGTGCTAGTGCCCCGGACAGCCCCTATGGCTACACCTTC. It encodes CASAPDSPYGYTF. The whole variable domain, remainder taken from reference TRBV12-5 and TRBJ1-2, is DARVTQTPRHKVTEMGQEVTMRCQPILGHNTVFWYRQTMMQGLELLAYFRNRAPLDDSGMPKDRFSAEMPDATLATLKIQPSEPRDSAVYFCASAPDSPYGYTFGSGTRLTVV.

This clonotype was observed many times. CDR3 loop: CASSLSGGRETQYF. The CDR3 DNA sequence: TGTGCCAGCAGCTTAAGCGGGGGCCGGGAGACCCAGTACTTC. The V gene is TRBV7-3, the J gene TRBJ2-5, with D possibly TRBD2 on 7 matching bases. V gave up 1 base and J gave up 5 bases, with 11 bases separating them. This CDR3 has 14 amino acids. Germline CDR1 reads SGHTA; CDR2 reads FQGTGA.

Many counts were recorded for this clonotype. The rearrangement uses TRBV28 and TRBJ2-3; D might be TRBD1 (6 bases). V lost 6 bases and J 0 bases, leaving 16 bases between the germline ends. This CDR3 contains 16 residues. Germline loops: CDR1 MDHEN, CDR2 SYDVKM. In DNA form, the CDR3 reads TGTGCCAGCAGCGTGGCCGGGACATCCAGCACAGATACGCAGTATTTT. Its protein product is CASSVAGTSSTDTQYF. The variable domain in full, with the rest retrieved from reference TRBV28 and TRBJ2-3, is DVKVTQSSRYLVKRTGEKVFLECVQDMDHENMFWYRQDPGLGLRLIYFSYDVKMKEKGDIPEGYSVSREKKERFSLILESASTNQTSMYLCASSVAGTSSTDTQYFGPGTRLTVL.

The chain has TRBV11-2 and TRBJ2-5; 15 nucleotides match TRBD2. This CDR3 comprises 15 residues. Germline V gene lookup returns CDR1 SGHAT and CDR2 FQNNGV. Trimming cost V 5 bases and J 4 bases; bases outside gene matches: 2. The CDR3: CASSEGLAGGETQYF. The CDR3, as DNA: TGTGCCAGCAGCGAGGGACTAGCGGGAGGAGAGACCCAGTACTTC.

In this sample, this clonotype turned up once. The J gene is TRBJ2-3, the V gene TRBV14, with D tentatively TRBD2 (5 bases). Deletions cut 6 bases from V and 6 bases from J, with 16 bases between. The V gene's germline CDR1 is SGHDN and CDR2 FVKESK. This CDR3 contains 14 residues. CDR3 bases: TGTGCCAGCAGTTCAACCGCCGGGGTGGATACGCAGTATTTT. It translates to CASSSTAGVDTQYF.

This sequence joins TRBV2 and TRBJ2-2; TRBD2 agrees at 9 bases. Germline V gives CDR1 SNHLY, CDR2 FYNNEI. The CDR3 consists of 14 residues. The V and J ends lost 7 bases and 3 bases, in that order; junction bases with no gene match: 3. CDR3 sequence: CASMRLADTGELFF. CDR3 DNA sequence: TGTGCCAGCATGCGACTAGCGGACACCGGGGAGCTGTTTTTT.

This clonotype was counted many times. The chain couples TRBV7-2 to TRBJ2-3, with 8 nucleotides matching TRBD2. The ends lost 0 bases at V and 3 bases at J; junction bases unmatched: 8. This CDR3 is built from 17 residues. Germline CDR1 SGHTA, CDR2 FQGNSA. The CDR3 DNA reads TGTGCCAGCAGCTTAGCCGGGGGGGGGGCGAGAACAGATACGCAGTATTTT. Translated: CASSLAGGGARTDTQYF.

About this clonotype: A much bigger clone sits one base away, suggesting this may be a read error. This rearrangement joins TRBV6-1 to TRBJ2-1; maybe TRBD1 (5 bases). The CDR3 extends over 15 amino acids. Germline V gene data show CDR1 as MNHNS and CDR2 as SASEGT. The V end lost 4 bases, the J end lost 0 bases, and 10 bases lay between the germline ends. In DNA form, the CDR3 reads TGTGCCAGCAGTGGCACAGGTCTCTCCTACAATGAGCAGTTCTTC. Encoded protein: CASSGTGLSYNEQFF.

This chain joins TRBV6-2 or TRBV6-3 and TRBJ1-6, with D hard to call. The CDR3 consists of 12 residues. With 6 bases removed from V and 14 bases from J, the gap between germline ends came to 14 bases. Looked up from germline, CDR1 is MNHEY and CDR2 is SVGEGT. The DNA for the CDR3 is TGTGCCAGCAGCGCGATGGGGTCCACCCTCCACTTT. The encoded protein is CASSAMGSTLHF.

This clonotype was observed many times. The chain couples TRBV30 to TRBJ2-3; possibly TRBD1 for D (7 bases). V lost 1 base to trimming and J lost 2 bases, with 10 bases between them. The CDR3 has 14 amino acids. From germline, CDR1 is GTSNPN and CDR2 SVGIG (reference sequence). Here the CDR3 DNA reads TGTGCCTGGAGTGCAGGGGGGTACACAGATACGCAGTATTTT. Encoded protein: CAWSAGGYTDTQYF.

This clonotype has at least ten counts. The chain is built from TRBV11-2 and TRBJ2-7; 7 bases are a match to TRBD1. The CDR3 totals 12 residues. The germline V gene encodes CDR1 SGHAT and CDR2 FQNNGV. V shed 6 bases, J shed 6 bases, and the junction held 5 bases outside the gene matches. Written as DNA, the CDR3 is TGTGCCAGCAGGCACAGGGGCTCCGAGCAGTACTTC. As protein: CASRHRGSEQYF.

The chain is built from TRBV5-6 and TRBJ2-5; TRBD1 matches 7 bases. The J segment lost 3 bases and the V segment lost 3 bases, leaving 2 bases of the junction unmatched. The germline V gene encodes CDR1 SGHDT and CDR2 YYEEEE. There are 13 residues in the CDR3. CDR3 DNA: TGTGCCAGCAGCTCAGGGGGTGAAGAGACCCAGTACTTC. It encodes CASSSGGEETQYF. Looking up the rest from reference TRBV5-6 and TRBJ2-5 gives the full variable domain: DAGVTQSPTHLIKTRGQQVTLRCSPKSGHDTVSWYQQALGQGPQFIFQYYEEEERQRGNFPDRFSGHQFPNYSSELNVNALLLGDSALYLCASSSGGEETQYFGPGTRLLVL.

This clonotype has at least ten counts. DNA for the CDR3: TGTGCCAGCAGCTTAGAAATAGCGGGAGGAGGGACCCAGTACTTC. Protein product: CASSLEIAGGGTQYF. The chain is built from TRBV7-8 and TRBJ2-5; TRBD2 aligns across 10 bases. J was trimmed by 7 bases and V by 1 base; bases with no gene match: 6. This CDR3 is built from 15 residues. The germline gives CDR1 SGHVS, CDR2 FQNEAQ. The full variable domain, completed using reference TRBV7-8 and TRBJ2-5, is GAGVSQSPRYKVAKRGQDVALRCDPISGHVSLFWYQQALGQGPEFLTYFQNEAQLDKSGLPSDRFFAERPEGSVSTLKIQRTQQEDSAVYLCASSLEIAGGGTQYFGPGTRLLVL.

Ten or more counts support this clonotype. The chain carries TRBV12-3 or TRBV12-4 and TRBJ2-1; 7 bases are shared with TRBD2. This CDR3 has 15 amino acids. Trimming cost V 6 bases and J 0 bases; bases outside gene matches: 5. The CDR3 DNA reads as TGTGCCAGCAGAGACGGGACTACCTCCTACAATGAGCAGTTCTTC. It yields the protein CASRDGTTSYNEQFF.

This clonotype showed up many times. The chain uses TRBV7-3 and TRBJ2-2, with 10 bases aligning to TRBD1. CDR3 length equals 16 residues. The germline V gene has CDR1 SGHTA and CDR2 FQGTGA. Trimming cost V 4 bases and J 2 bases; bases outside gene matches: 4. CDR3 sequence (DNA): TGTGCCAGCAGCTCCAGACAGGGGGCTAACACCGGGGAGCTGTTTTTT. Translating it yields CASSSRQGANTGELFF.

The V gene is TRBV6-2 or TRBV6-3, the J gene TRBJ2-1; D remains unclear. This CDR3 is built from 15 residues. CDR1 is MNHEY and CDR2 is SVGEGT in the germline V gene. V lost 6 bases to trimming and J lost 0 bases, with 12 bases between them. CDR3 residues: CASRLPRSSYNEQFF. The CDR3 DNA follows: TGTGCCAGCAGACTTCCGAGGAGCTCCTACAATGAGCAGTTCTTC.

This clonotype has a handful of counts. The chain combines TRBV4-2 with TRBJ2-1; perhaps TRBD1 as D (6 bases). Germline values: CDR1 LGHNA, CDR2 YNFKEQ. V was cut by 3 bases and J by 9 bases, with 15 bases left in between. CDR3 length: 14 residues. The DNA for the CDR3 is TGTGCCAGCAGCCATATTACCAGGGGTTCTGAGCAGTTCTTC. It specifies CASSHITRGSEQFF.

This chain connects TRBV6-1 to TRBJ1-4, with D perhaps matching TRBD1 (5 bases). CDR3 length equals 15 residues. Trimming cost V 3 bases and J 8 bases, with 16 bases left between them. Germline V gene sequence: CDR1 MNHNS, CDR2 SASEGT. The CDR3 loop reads CASSEDLGLVEKLFF. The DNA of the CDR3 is TGTGCCAGCAGTGAGGACTTGGGGCTGGTGGAAAAACTGTTTTTT.

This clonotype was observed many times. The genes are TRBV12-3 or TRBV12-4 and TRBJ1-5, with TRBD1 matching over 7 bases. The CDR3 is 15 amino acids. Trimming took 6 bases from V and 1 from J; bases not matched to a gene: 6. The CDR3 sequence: CASRLGGQSNQPQHF. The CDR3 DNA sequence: TGTGCCAGCAGACTAGGGGGCCAGAGCAATCAGCCCCAGCATTTT.

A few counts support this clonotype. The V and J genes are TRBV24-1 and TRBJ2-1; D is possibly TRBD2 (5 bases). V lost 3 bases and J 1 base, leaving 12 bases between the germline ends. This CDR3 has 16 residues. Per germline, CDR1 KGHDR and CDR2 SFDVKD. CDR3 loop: CATSDITGLSYNEQFF. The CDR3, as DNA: TGTGCCACCAGTGATATAACGGGGTTATCCTACAATGAGCAGTTCTTC.

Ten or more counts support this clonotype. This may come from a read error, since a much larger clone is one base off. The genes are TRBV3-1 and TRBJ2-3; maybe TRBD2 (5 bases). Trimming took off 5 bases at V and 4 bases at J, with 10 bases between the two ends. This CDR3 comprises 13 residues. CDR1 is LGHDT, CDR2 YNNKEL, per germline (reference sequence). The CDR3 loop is CASSRLTSDTQYF. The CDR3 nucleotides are TGTGCCAGCAGCAGACTAACTTCAGATACGCAGTATTTT.

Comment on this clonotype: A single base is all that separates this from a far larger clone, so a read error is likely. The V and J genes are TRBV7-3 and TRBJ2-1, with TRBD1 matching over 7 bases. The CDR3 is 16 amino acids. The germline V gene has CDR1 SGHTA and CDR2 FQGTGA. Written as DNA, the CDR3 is TGTGCCAGTAGTATAGTCGGGACAGACCCCTACAGTGAGCAGTTCTTC. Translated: CASSIVGTDPYSEQFF. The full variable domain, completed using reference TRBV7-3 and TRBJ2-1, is GAGVSQTPSNKVTEKGKYVELRCDPISGHTALYWYRQSLGQGPEFLIYFQGTGAADDSGLPNDRFFAVRPEGSVSTLKIQRTERGDSAVYLCASSIVGTDPYSEQFFGPGTRLTVL.

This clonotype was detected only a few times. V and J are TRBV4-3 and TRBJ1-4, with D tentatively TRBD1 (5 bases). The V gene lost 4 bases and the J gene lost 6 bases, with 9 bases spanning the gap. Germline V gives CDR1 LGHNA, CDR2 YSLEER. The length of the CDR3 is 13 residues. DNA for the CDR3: TGCGCCAGCAGCCTCAGGGAGGATGAAAAACTGTTTTTT. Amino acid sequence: CASSLREDEKLFF.

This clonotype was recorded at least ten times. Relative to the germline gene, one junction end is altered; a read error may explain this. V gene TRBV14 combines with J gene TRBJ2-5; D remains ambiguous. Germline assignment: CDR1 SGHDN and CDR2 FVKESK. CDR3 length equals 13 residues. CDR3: CASSQGWEETQYF. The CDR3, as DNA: TGTGCCAGCAGTCAAGGGTGGGAAGAGACCCAGTACTTC.